This entry features one TCR beta chain sequence. TCRdb ran MiXCR on the RT-PCR reads and lists one entry per CDR3 protein. The sample has over 150,000 distinct CDR3 sequences; 30% are singletons. The CDR3 runs to 12 residues. Trimming took 0 bases from V and 8 from J, leaving 4 bases between them. From germline, CDR1 is LGHNA and CDR2 YSLEER. This entry is derived from a study of patients and donors after allogeneic stem cell transplantation. The clonotype originates from a human donor who was either an allogeneic HSCT recipient or a stem cell or donor lymphocyte infusion donor (not recorded which). It is not recorded whose cells these are; they may come from a transplant donor. The V call is TRBV4-3, the J call TRBJ1-4; D unclear. The sample taken for sequencing was blood, either unsorted or a sorted T cell fraction (not recorded which). CDR3 loop: CASSQDSEKLFF. The CDR3 nucleotides read TGCGCCAGCAGCCAAGATTCCGAAAAACTGTTTTTT.